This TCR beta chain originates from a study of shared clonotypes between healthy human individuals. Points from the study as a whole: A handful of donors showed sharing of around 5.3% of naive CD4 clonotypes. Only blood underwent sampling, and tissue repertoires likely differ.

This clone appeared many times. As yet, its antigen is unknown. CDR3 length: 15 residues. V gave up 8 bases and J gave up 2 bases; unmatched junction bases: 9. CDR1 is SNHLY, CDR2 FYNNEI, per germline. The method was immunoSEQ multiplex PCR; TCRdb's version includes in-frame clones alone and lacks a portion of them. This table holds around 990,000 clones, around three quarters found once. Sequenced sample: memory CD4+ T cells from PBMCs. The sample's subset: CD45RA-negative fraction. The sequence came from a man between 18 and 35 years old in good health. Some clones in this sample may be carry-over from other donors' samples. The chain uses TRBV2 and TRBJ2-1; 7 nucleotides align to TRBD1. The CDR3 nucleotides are TGTGCCAGCGTGTATGAACAGGGGACCTACAATGAGCAGTTCTTC. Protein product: CASVYEQGTYNEQFF.